Shown below are 24 T cell receptor beta chains from a single sample sequenced in a study of T-cell memory formation after mild COVID-19. TCRdb re-analysed the 5' RACE reads in MiXCR, keeping a single row per CDR3 protein. The sample includes around 250,000 distinct CDR3 sequences, 15% to 20% of them seen just once. Sequencing was done on a sample of PBMCs or a T cell subset sorted from them (not recorded which). Source of these receptors: a man aged 18-30 years who had mild COVID-19 (a few samples of this study predate the infection). Cell type and time point are not known.

The chain joins TRBV2 to TRBJ2-1, with D possibly TRBD1 on 6 matching bases. The V end was cut by 6 bases, the J end by 10 bases, with 10 bases between. Germline V gene sequence: CDR1 SNHLY, CDR2 FYNNEI. The CDR3 covers 11 residues. CDR3 nucleotides: TGTGCCAGCAGGGGGGCTGGGGAGCAGTTCTTC. This encodes CASRGAGEQFF.

The chain is built from TRBV12-3 or TRBV12-4 and TRBJ2-7; TRBD2 aligns across 13 bases. This CDR3 has 15 residues. J gave up 2 bases and V 6 bases, and 4 bases lay outside the gene matches. CDR3 DNA: TGTGCCAGCAGCCCTACTAGCGGGGGGGCCTACGAGCAGTACTTC. This translates into CASSPTSGGAYEQYF.

The chain uses TRBV14 and TRBJ2-3; TRBD2 agrees at 8 bases. The germline V gene encodes CDR1 SGHDN and CDR2 FVKESK. This CDR3 spans 15 amino acids. After removal of 4 bases from V and 3 bases from J, the junction contained 6 bases not matched to a gene. CDR3 sequence reads: CASSPRLAWTDTQYF. CDR3 in DNA: TGTGCCAGCAGCCCTCGACTAGCGTGGACAGATACGCAGTATTTT.

This clonotype appeared a few times. The V and J genes are TRBV9 and TRBJ2-3; TRBD2 aligns across 10 bases. Germline V CDR1 and CDR2: SGDLS, YYNGEE. The junction had 3 bases not matched to a gene; V was cut back by 0 bases and J by 2 bases. The CDR3 length is 16 residues. The CDR3 spells CASSVGLAGVTDTQYF. The CDR3 coding sequence is TGTGCCAGCAGCGTAGGTCTAGCGGGGGTCACAGATACGCAGTATTTT.

This rearrangement joins TRBV4-1 to TRBJ1-1, with 7 bases aligning to TRBD1. Germline V gene lookup returns CDR1 MGHRA and CDR2 YSYEKL. V lost 0 bases, J lost 8 bases, and 12 bases stayed unmatched. This CDR3 region has 16 residues. CDR3 loop: CASSQEQGPQRIEAFF. CDR3 DNA: TGCGCCAGCAGCCAAGAACAGGGGCCGCAACGGATAGAAGCTTTCTTT.

The chain is built from TRBV7-3 and TRBJ2-2; D may be TRBD1 (6 bases). Germline CDR1 is SGHTA and CDR2 is FQGTGA. The V gene lost 2 bases and the J gene lost 4 bases, with 11 bases spanning the gap. This CDR3 has 15 amino acids. The CDR3 here is CASSLGQSLTGELFF. The CDR3 nucleotides are TGTGCCAGCAGCTTAGGACAGAGCCTCACCGGGGAGCTGTTTTTT.

V and J are TRBV4-3 and TRBJ1-1; D gene unclear. V was shortened by 1 base and J by 0 bases, with 9 bases between the two germline ends. There are 15 residues in the CDR3. CDR1 and CDR2 from the germline V gene are LGHNA and YSLEER. The chain's CDR3 is CASSQGSQLNTEAFF. The CDR3 DNA sequence: TGCGCCAGCAGCCAAGGGTCACAGTTGAACACTGAAGCTTTCTTT.

The sample holds a few counts of this clonotype. A much larger clone lies a single base off, so this may be a read error. The chain recombines TRBV6-5 with TRBJ2-7, with no clear D. The V end was cut by 4 bases, the J end by 2 bases, with 3 bases between. The germline V gene encodes CDR1 MNHEY and CDR2 SVGAGI. The CDR3 has 11 amino acids. The CDR3 is CASSSPYEQYV. Written as DNA, the CDR3 is TGTGCCAGCAGTTCCCCCTACGAGCAGTACGTC.

This clonotype was observed a handful of times. DNA for the CDR3: TGTGCCAGCAGTTTAAGCGGGGGGGAAGCGACAGATACGCAGTATTTT. Its translation: CASSLSGGEATDTQYF. The V call is TRBV3-1, the J call TRBJ2-3, with 10 nucleotides matching TRBD2. Per germline, CDR1 LGHDT and CDR2 YNNKEL (reference sequence). The CDR3 spans 16 residues. J gave up 3 bases and V 6 bases, and 9 bases lay outside the gene matches.

This clonotype has a handful of counts. This sequence joins TRBV5-1 and TRBJ2-3; TRBD1 aligns across 9 bases. Germline V gene sequence: CDR1 SGHRS, CDR2 YFSETQ. The J segment lost 6 bases and the V segment lost 4 bases, leaving 9 bases of the junction unmatched. There are 15 residues in the CDR3. In DNA form, the CDR3 reads TGCGCCAGCAGCCCTAGGACAGGGGCTCCGGATACGCAGTATTTT. Translating it yields CASSPRTGAPDTQYF.

The rearrangement joins TRBV5-1 to TRBJ1-2; the match to TRBD1 covers 10 bases. The V segment lost 4 bases and the J segment 6 bases; nucleotides outside the gene matches: 9. The CDR3 runs 15 residues. Germline CDR1 SGHRS, CDR2 YFSETQ. CDR3 amino acids: CASSIYRDRGDGYTF. The DNA for the CDR3 is TGCGCCAGCAGCATATACCGGGACAGGGGTGATGGCTACACCTTC.

This clonotype was detected only a few times. The rearrangement joins TRBV7-9 to TRBJ2-2; 7 nucleotides line up with TRBD1. Per germline, CDR1 SEHNR and CDR2 FQNEAQ (reference sequence). The V segment lost 3 bases and the J segment 6 bases; nucleotides outside the gene matches: 4. The CDR3 is 14 amino acids. In DNA form, the CDR3 reads TGTGCCAGCAGCTTCGGGACAGTATCCGGGGAGCTGTTTTTT. Protein sequence: CASSFGTVSGELFF.

On this clonotype itself: At one boundary the junction diverges from the germline segment, which might be a read error. The V and J genes are TRBV5-1 and TRBJ2-7; 7 nucleotides line up with TRBD1. The CDR3 length is 16 residues. Germline V gene lookup returns CDR1 SGHRS and CDR2 YFSETQ. CDR3 protein: CASSQTGSVLGYAQYF. The CDR3 nucleotides are TGCGCCAGCAGTCAGACAGGGAGCGTTCTAGGCTACGCGCAGTACTTC.

This clonotype has just a few counts. V gene TRBV9 combines with J gene TRBJ2-3; TRBD2 is a possible D gene (5 bases). Germline CDR1 reads SGDLS; CDR2 reads YYNGEE. There are 13 residues in the CDR3. Trimming cost V 4 bases and J 4 bases, with 10 bases left between them. The CDR3 protein is CASSSDSSDTQYF. The DNA of the CDR3 is TGTGCCAGCAGCTCGGACTCATCAGATACGCAGTATTTT.

This clonotype has only one observation. V usage is TRBV4-1 and J usage is TRBJ1-1; D is uncertain. Trimming took off 1 base at V and 3 bases at J, with 15 bases between the two ends. Germline CDR1 and CDR2: MGHRA and YSYEKL. CDR3 length: 16 residues. The CDR3 DNA is TGCGCCAGCAGCCAAGTCTCATACGCGAGGGACACTGAAGCTTTCTTT. Translation: CASSQVSYARDTEAFF.

This chain links TRBV9 with TRBJ2-1; 9 nucleotides align to TRBD2. The V gene end was trimmed by 0 bases and the J gene end by 8 bases; junction bases not matched to a gene: 6. The CDR3 runs 15 residues. Germline lookup yields CDR1 SGDLS and CDR2 YYNGEE. The CDR3 coding sequence is TGTGCCAGCAGCGTAGGCGGGGGGGCCGCTGATGAGCAGTTCTTC. It translates to CASSVGGGAADEQFF. Complete variable domain (other parts from reference TRBV9 and TRBJ2-1): DSGVTQTPKHLITATGQRVTLRCSPRSGDLSVYWYQQSLDQGLQFLIQYYNGEERAKGNILERFSAQQFPDLHSELNLSSLELGDSALYFCASSVGGGAADEQFFGPGTRLTVL.

This clonotype came up a few times. The chain combines TRBV9 with TRBJ1-1, with D possibly being TRBD1 (5 bases). The germline gives CDR1 SGDLS, CDR2 YYNGEE. Trimming removed 7 bases from V and 6 bases from J, with 16 bases in between. The CDR3 sequence is 13 residues long. The CDR3 DNA follows: TGTGCCAGCGCTAACACCCGGGGGGCTGAAGCTTTCTTT. This translates into CASANTRGAEAFF.

The sample holds a few counts of this clonotype. The V gene is TRBV5-6, the J gene TRBJ2-5, with TRBD2 matching 10 bases. Germline V gene data show CDR1 as SGHDT and CDR2 as YYEEEE. The ends lost 3 bases at V and 7 bases at J; junction bases unmatched: 6. CDR3 length equals 14 residues. In DNA form, the CDR3 reads TGTGCCAGCAGCTCTCAGCGGGGGGGCCGGACCCAGTACTTC. Protein sequence: CASSSQRGGRTQYF.

The CDR3 DNA is TGTGCCAGCAGAACCGGGACAGGCGTTTATAGCAATCAGCCCCAGCATTTT. This encodes CASRTGTGVYSNQPQHF. The chain links TRBV12-3 or TRBV12-4 to TRBJ1-5, with 8 bases matching TRBD1. The length of the CDR3 is 17 residues. The ends lost 6 bases at V and 0 bases at J; junction bases unmatched: 10.

The chain is built from TRBV2 and TRBJ2-7; D is possibly TRBD2 (5 bases). Trimming stripped 7 bases from V and 0 bases from J, with 13 bases between. Germline lookup yields CDR1 SNHLY and CDR2 FYNNEI. This CDR3 is built from 14 residues. CDR3 nucleotide sequence: TGTGCCAGCAAGAGGGCATCAACCTCCTACGAGCAGTACGTC. It encodes CASKRASTSYEQYV.

This chain links TRBV15 with TRBJ2-2, with D uncertain. The V end lost 5 bases, the J end lost 7 bases, and 11 bases lay between the germline ends. This CDR3 is 13 amino acids long. Per the germline V gene, CDR1 is LNHNV and CDR2 is YYDKDF (reference sequence). The chain's CDR3 is CATSEDRRGELFF. CDR3 nucleotides: TGTGCCACCAGCGAGGACCGTCGCGGGGAGCTGTTTTTT. The variable domain in full, completed from reference TRBV15 and TRBJ2-2, reads DAMVIQNPRYQVTQFGKPVTLSCSQTLNHNVMYWYQQKSSQAPKLLFHYYDKDFNNEADTPDNFQSRRPNTSFCFLDIRSPGLGDTAMYLCATSEDRRGELFFGEGSRLTVL.

In its sample, this clonotype was seen a few times. The genes are TRBV9 and TRBJ2-7; 8 bases are shared with TRBD2. Per the germline V gene, CDR1 is SGDLS and CDR2 is YYNGEE. The CDR3 is 15 residues long. Germline trimming cut 0 bases from V and 3 bases from J; bases unmatched to any gene: 5. CDR3 DNA: TGTGCCAGCAGCGTAGGTCTTAGCGGGGACTACGAGCAGTACTTC. It codes for CASSVGLSGDYEQYF. Full variable domain (remainder filled in from reference TRBV9 and TRBJ2-7): DSGVTQTPKHLITATGQRVTLRCSPRSGDLSVYWYQQSLDQGLQFLIQYYNGEERAKGNILERFSAQQFPDLHSELNLSSLELGDSALYFCASSVGLSGDYEQYFGPGTRLTVT.

The sample holds a few counts of this clonotype. The chain has TRBV20-1 and TRBJ1-2, with D uncertain. The CDR3 has 13 amino acids. Germline CDR1 is DFQATT and CDR2 is SNEGSKA (reference sequence). Trimming pared 3 bases from V and 8 bases from J, leaving 16 bases between. CDR3 DNA: TGCAGTGCTAGGGACTCCTCAAAGGTGGGCTACACCTTC. Amino acid sequence: CSARDSSKVGYTF.

This clonotype was counted a single time. This may come from a read error, since a much larger clone is one base off. The chain joins TRBV12-3 or TRBV12-4 to TRBJ1-1; unclear D gene. CDR3 length equals 13 residues. The CDR3: CASILADNTEAFF. CDR3 DNA: TGTGCCAGCATTTTAGCTGATAACACTGAAGCTTTCTTT.